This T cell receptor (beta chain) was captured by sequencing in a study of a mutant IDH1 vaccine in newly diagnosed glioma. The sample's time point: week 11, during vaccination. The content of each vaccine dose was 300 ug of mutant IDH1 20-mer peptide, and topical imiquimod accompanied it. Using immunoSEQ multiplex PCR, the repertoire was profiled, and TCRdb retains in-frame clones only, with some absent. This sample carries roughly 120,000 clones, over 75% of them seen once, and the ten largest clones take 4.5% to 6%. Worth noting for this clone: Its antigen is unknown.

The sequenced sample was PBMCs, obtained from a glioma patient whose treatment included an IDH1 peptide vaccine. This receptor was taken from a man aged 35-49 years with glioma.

The CDR3 loop is CAWSPGTLSANVLTF. Written as DNA, the CDR3 is TGTGCCTGGAGTCCGGGTACCCTCAGCGCCAACGTCCTGACTTTC. This chain uses TRBV30 with TRBJ2-6; D is uncertain. Trimming left V 2 bases short and J 7 bases short, with 15 bases between. Germline values: CDR1 GTSNPN, CDR2 SVGIG (reference sequence). CDR3 length equals 15 residues.